Shown below are 4 T cell receptor beta chains from a single sample sequenced in a study of T-cell reconstitution after alpha-beta-depleted transplantation in children (dated by TCRdb to the mid-2010s). The library was obtained by PCR. The run used an Illumina HiSeq 2500. TCR library preparation used molecular barcoding, with unique molecular identifiers applied to normalize quantification of the TCRbeta repertoire. TCRdb cleaned the public reads at Q25 with fastp, built clones with MiXCR and kept in-frame beta chains. Merged by CDR3 protein, the rows form single entries marked with the most common genes and DNA. The sample table records approximately 650,000 distinct CDR3 sequences; approximately 14% of these occur just once. Of the sample, 0.79% is held by the ten largest clones. The treatment or condition label corresponds to: allogeneic hematopoietic cell transplantation with graft depleted of TCRalphabeta T cells and CD19 B cells.

This specimen consisted of PBMCs, obtained before TCRalphabeta/CD19-depleted stem cell transplant. The receptors derive from a girl under 10 years old with congenital amegakaryocytic thrombocytopenia, due to receive a stem cell transplant.

With respect to this clonotype: A much larger clonotype is one base distant, so this may be a read error. The chain couples TRBV5-1 to TRBJ1-1; D ambiguous. Germline V lookup: CDR1 SGHRS, CDR2 YFSETQ. The CDR3 runs to 14 residues. Trimming pared 7 bases from V and 0 bases from J, leaving 13 bases between. CDR3 bases: TGCGCCAGCCCCCCCCGGGGTATGAACACTGAAGCTTTCTTT. This codes for CASPPRGMNTEAFF.

This clonotype was seen many times. The chain carries TRBV4-2 and TRBJ1-1; 9 bases fit TRBD1. This CDR3 has 15 amino acids. CDR1 is LGHNA, CDR2 YNFKEQ, per germline. Germline trimming cut 0 bases from V and 4 bases from J; bases unmatched to any gene: 3. The DNA for the CDR3 is TGTGCCAGCAGCCAAGATGGGGACAGGGCCACTGAAGCTTTCTTT. Residues: CASSQDGDRATEAFF.

This rearrangement joins TRBV20-1 to TRBJ2-5; TRBD2 agrees at 13 bases. V was clipped by 6 bases and J by 5 bases; unmatched bases: 12. CDR1 and CDR2 (germline): DFQATT, SNEGSKA (reference sequence). The CDR3 loop spans 16 amino acids. The CDR3 reads CSAMPGLAGSRETQYF. CDR3 nucleotide sequence: TGCAGTGCCATGCCGGGACTAGCGGGAAGTAGGGAGACCCAGTACTTC.

This clonotype has just one count. This chain uses TRBV7-3 with TRBJ2-4; D may be TRBD2 (5 bases). Germline loops: CDR1 SGHTA, CDR2 FQGTGA. The V end was cut by 0 bases, the J end by 2 bases, with 17 bases between. CDR3 size: 18 residues. The CDR3 loop reads CASSLTRPGMSPKNIQYF. In DNA form, the CDR3 reads TGTGCCAGCAGCTTAACGAGGCCCGGGATGTCGCCCAAAAACATTCAGTACTTC.